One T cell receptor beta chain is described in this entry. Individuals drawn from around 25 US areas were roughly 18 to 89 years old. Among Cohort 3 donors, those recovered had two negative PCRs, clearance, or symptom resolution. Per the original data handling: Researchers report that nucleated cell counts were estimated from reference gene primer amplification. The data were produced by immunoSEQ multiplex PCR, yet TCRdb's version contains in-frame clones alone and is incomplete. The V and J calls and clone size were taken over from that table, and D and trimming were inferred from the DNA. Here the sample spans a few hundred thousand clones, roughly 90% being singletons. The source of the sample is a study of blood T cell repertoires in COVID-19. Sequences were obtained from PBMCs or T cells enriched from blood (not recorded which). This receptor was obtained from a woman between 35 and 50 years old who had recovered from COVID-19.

DNA for the CDR3: TGCGCCAGCGGATTGGGACAGGGGGCTGGAAACACCATATATTTT. Translated: CASGLGQGAGNTIYF. The gene calls are TRBV5-1 and TRBJ1-3, with 11 bases fitting TRBD1. Per germline, CDR1 SGHRS and CDR2 YFSETQ. The CDR3 is made up of 15 amino acids. J lost 2 bases, V lost 7 bases, and 5 bases had no gene match.